The rows below give T cell receptor beta chains drawn from one sample of a study of quantifying T cell responses using KT2 cells. TCRdb redid the calling of the UMI-ligation and nested PCR reads with MiXCR, one entry per CDR3 protein. This sample has some 43,000 distinct CDR3 sequences, with over 15% found just once. The sequenced sample was PBMCs spiked with cells of the T cell clone KT2. The receptors originated from a human donor. CDR3s include the opening cysteine and the closing phenylalanine or tryptophan. The D gene is left open where the match is weak. Where a row states a size, it is once, few, many or the class of an expanded clone; other rows omit it.

CDR3 length: 13
clone size: -
J gene: TRBJ2-2
V gene: TRBV12-3/TRBV12-4
D gene: TRBD2
CDR3 DNA: TGTGCCTCTGCGGGGGGCATCACCGGGGAGCTGTTTTTT
CDR3 protein: CASAGGITGELFF

CDR3 length: 11
clone size: -
J gene: TRBJ2-7
V gene: TRBV6-1
D gene: -
CDR3 DNA: TGTGCCAGCAGTGAATCCCTCGAGCAGTACTTC
CDR3 protein: CASSESLEQYF

CDR3 length: 16
clone size: -
J gene: TRBJ2-1
V gene: TRBV9
D gene: -
CDR3 DNA: TGTGCCAGCAGCGTAGCTACAACGTCCTTGGAAAATGAGCAGTTCTTC
CDR3 protein: CASSVATTSLENEQFF

CDR3 length: 12
clone size: -
J gene: TRBJ1-1
V gene: TRBV29-1
D gene: -
CDR3 DNA: TGCAGCGTTGATGGAAGGGTCACTGAAGCTTTCTTT
CDR3 protein: CSVDGRVTEAFF

CDR3 length: 12
clone size: -
J gene: TRBJ1-2
V gene: TRBV9
D gene: -
CDR3 DNA: TGTGCCAGCAGCGGCAGGGACTATGGCTACACCTTC
CDR3 protein: CASSGRDYGYTF

CDR3 length: 15
clone size: -
J gene: TRBJ2-1
V gene: TRBV12-3/TRBV12-4
D gene: TRBD1
CDR3 DNA: TGTGCCAGCAGTCCAGGGGGACAGGGGCGCAATGAGCAGTTCTTC
CDR3 protein: CASSPGGQGRNEQFF

CDR3 length: 16
clone size: few
J gene: TRBJ1-2
V gene: TRBV5-1
D gene: TRBD1
CDR3 DNA: TGCGCCAGCAGCTCGGACGGACAGGGGCACTACTATGGCTACACCTTC
CDR3 protein: CASSSDGQGHYYGYTF

CDR3 length: 14
clone size: -
J gene: TRBJ1-1
V gene: TRBV20-1
D gene: -
CDR3 DNA: TGCAGTGCTAGCCACGGGGGGCCTAACACTGAAGCTTTCTTT
CDR3 protein: CSASHGGPNTEAFF

CDR3 length: 14
clone size: few
J gene: TRBJ2-1
V gene: TRBV25-1
D gene: -
CDR3 DNA: TGTGCCAGCAGTGGGCTAGGGTACGACAATGAGCAGTTCTTC
CDR3 protein: CASSGLGYDNEQFF

CDR3 length: 17
clone size: many
J gene: TRBJ2-6
V gene: TRBV4-3
D gene: -
CDR3 DNA: TGCGCCAGCAGCCAAGACATCTATGGCTCTGGGGCCAACGTCCTGACTTTC
CDR3 protein: CASSQDIYGSGANVLTF

CDR3 length: 16
clone size: -
J gene: TRBJ1-4
V gene: TRBV3-1
D gene: TRBD1
CDR3 DNA: TGTGCCAGCAGCCAAGGACTGGGACAGGGCGAAGAAAAACTGTTTTTT
CDR3 protein: CASSQGLGQGEEKLFF

CDR3 length: 16
clone size: few
J gene: TRBJ2-1
V gene: TRBV7-9
D gene: TRBD2
CDR3 DNA: TGTGCCAGCAGCTTACCTAGCGGGAACTCCTACAATGAGCAGTTCTTC
CDR3 protein: CASSLPSGNSYNEQFF

CDR3 length: 12
clone size: -
J gene: TRBJ2-1
V gene: TRBV12-3/TRBV12-4
D gene: -
CDR3 DNA: TGTGCCAGCAGTTCCCGCTTCAATGAGCAGTTCTTC
CDR3 protein: CASSSRFNEQFF

CDR3 length: 14
clone size: -
J gene: TRBJ2-7
V gene: TRBV5-5
D gene: TRBD1
CDR3 DNA: TGTGCCAGCAGCTCAGGACAGGGGTTGTACGAGCAGTACTTC
CDR3 protein: CASSSGQGLYEQYF

CDR3 length: 18
clone size: -
J gene: TRBJ2-1
V gene: TRBV5-1
D gene: -
CDR3 DNA: TGCGCCAGCAGCTTTACCGGAGAAGGTTGGGGAGCCTACAATGAGCAGTTCTTC
CDR3 protein: CASSFTGEGWGAYNEQFF

CDR3 length: 15
clone size: -
J gene: TRBJ1-1
V gene: TRBV28
D gene: TRBD1
CDR3 DNA: TGTGCCAGCAGTCCACAAGGACAGGGTAGAGGGGAAGCTTTCTTT
CDR3 protein: CASSPQGQGRGEAFF